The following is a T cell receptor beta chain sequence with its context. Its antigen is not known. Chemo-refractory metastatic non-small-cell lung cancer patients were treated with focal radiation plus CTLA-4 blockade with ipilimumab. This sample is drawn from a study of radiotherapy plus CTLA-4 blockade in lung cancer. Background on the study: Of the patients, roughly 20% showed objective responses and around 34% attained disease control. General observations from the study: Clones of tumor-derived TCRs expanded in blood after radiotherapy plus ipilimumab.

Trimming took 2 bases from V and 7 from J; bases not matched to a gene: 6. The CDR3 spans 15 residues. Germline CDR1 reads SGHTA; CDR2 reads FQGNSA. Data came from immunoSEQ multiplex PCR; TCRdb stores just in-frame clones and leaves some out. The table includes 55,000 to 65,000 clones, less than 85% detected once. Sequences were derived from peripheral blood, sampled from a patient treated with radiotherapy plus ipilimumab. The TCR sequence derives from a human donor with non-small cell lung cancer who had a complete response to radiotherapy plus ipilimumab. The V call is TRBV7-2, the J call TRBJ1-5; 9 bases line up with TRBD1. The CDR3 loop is CASSLMTGGNQPQHF. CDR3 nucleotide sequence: TGTGCCAGCAGCTTAATGACAGGGGGGAACCAGCCCCAGCATTTT. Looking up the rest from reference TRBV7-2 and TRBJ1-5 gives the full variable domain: GAGVSQSPSNKVTEKGKDVELRCDPISGHTALYWYRQSLGQGLEFLIYFQGNSAPDKSGLPSDRFSAERTGGSVSTLTIQRTQQEDSAVYLCASSLMTGGNQPQHFGDGTRLSIL.